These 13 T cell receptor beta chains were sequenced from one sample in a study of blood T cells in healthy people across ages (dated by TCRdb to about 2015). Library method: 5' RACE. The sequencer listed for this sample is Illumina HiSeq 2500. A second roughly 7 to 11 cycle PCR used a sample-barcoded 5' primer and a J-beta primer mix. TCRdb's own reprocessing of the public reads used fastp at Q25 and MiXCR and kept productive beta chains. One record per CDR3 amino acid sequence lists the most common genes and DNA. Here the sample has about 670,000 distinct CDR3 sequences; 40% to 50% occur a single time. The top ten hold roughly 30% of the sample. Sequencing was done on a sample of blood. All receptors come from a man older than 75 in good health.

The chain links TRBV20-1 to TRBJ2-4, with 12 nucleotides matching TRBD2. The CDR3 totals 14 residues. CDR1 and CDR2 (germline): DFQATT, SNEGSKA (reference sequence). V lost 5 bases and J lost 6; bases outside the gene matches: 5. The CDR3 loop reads CSAATSGRGNIQYF. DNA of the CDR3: TGCAGTGCTGCGACTAGCGGGAGAGGAAACATTCAGTACTTC.

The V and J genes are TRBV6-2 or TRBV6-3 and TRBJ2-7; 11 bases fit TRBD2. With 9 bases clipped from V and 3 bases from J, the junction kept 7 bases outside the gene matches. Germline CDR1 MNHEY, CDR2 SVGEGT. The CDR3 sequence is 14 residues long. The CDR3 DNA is TGTGCCAGTAAAACTAGCGGGAGATTCTACGAGCAGTACTTC. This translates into CASKTSGRFYEQYF.

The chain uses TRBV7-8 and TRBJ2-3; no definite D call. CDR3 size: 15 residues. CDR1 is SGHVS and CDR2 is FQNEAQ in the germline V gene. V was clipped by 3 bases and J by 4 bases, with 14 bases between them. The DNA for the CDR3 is TGTGCCAGCAGCTTGGCGGTAGGAGAGGCAGATACGCAGTATTTT. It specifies CASSLAVGEADTQYF.

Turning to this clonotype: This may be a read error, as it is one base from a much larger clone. CDR3 residues: CASSGQRGARDEQYF. The CDR3 coding sequence is TGTGCCAGCAGCGGCCAGCGGGGGGCCAGGGATGAGCAGTACTTC. The rearrangement uses TRBV12-3 or TRBV12-4 and TRBJ2-7; the match to TRBD2 covers 9 bases. The CDR3 has 15 amino acids. V was pared by 6 bases and J by 7 bases, with 13 bases of the junction left unmatched.

The CDR3 loop reads CASSLWRAYRGRQETQFF. For the CDR3, the DNA is TGTGCCAGCAGTTTATGGAGGGCATACAGGGGGAGGCAAGAGACCCAGTTCTTC. The rearrangement uses TRBV28 and TRBJ2-1; 8 bases line up with TRBD1. Germline V gene sequence: CDR1 MDHEN, CDR2 SYDVKM. CDR3 length: 18 residues. The V segment lost 0 bases and the J segment 13 bases; nucleotides outside the gene matches: 20.

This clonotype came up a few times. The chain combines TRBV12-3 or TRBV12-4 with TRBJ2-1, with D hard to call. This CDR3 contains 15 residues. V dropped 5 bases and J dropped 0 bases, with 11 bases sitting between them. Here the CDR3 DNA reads TGTGCCAGCAGTCACTTATTTGGCTCCTACAATGAGCAGTTCTTC. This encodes CASSHLFGSYNEQFF.

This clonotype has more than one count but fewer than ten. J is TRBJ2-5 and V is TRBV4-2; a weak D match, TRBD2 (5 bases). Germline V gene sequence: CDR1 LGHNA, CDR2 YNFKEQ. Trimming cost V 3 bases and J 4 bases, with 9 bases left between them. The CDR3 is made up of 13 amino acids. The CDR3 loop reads CASSQTRGETQYF. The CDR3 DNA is TGTGCCAGCAGCCAGACCCGGGGAGAGACCCAGTACTTC.

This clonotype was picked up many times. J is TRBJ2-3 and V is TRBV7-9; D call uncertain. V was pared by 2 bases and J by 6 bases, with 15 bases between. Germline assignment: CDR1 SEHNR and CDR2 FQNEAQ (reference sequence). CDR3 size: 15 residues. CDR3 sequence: CASSLQARAPDTQYF. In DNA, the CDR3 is TGTGCCAGCAGCTTACAGGCCCGGGCCCCGGATACGCAGTATTTT.

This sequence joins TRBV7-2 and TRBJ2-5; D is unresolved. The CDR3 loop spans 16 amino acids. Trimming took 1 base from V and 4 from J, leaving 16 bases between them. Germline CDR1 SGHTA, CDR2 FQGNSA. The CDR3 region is CASSLGSNPPGETQYF. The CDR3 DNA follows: TGTGCCAGCAGCTTAGGCTCTAATCCTCCTGGAGAGACCCAGTACTTC. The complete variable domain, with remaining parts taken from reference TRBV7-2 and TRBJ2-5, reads GAGVSQSPSNKVTEKGKDVELRCDPISGHTALYWYRQSLGQGLEFLIYFQGNSAPDKSGLPSDRFSAERTGGSVSTLTIQRTQQEDSAVYLCASSLGSNPPGETQYFGPGTRLLVL.

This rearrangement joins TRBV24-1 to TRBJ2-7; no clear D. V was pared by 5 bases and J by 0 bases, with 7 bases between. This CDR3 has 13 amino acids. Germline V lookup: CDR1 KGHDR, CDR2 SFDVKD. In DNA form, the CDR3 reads TGTGCCACCAGTGTGGGCAGCTCCTACGAGCAGTACTTC. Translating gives CATSVGSSYEQYF.

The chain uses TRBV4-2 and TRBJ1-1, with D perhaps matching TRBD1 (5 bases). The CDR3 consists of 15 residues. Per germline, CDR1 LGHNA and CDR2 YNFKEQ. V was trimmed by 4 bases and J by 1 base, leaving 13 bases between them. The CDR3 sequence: CASSPSGRENTEAFF. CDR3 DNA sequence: TGTGCCAGCAGCCCGTCCGGCAGGGAGAACACTGAAGCTTTCTTT.

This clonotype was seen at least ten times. The chain's CDR3 is CASSQLTSGRWGTDTQYF. CDR3 DNA sequence: TGTGCCAGCAGCCAATTGACTAGCGGGAGGTGGGGCACAGATACGCAGTATTTT. The chain couples TRBV14 to TRBJ2-3; TRBD2 agrees at 13 bases. Trimming at V came to 2 bases and at J to 1 base, leaving 6 bases not matched to a gene. Germline V gene data show CDR1 as SGHDN and CDR2 as FVKESK. The CDR3 has 18 residues.

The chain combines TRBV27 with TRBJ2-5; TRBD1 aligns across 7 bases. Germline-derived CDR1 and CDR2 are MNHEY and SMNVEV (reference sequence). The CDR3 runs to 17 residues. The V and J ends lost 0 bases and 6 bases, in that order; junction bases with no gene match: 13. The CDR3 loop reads CASSLSPSNRGKKTQYF. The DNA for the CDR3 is TGTGCCAGCAGTTTATCACCCTCTAACAGGGGAAAGAAGACCCAGTACTTC.